These 20 T cell receptor beta chains originate from one sample sequenced in a study of CD8 T cells in ankylosing spondylitis. Each CDR3 protein gets one entry after TCRdb re-called the 5' RACE reads with MiXCR. Of almost 400,000 distinct CDR3 sequences in the sample, approximately 20% were seen once. The antigens these receptors bind are not known. Study findings and constraints: What appeared characteristic of ankylosing spondylitis blood was a TCR beta motif of under 10 highly homologous variants.

The sample taken for sequencing was blood, either unsorted or a sorted T cell fraction (not recorded which). The receptor set was obtained from a male donor with ankylosing spondylitis.

V is TRBV7-2 and J is TRBJ2-1, with 7 bases fitting TRBD2. The J segment lost 8 bases and the V segment lost 1 base, leaving 8 bases of the junction unmatched. From germline, CDR1 is SGHTA and CDR2 FQGNSA. The CDR3 has 15 residues. The CDR3 coding sequence is TGTGCCAGCAGCTTAGAAGGCGGGAGTAGGTATGAGCAGTTCTTC. Its translation is CASSLEGGSRYEQFF.

In its sample, this clonotype was seen a few times. This chain uses TRBV20-1 with TRBJ2-2; 10 bases are a match to TRBD2. The CDR3 spans 16 residues. The germline gives CDR1 DFQATT, CDR2 SNEGSKA (reference sequence). Trimming removed 3 bases from V and 0 bases from J; junction bases left unmatched: 4. CDR3 coding DNA: TGCAGTGCTAGGGTTAGCGGGAGGCCGAACACCGGGGAGCTGTTTTTT. Translated, it gives CSARVSGRPNTGELFF.

This clonotype was detected a few times. V is TRBV20-1 and J is TRBJ2-1; D not resolved. V lost 6 bases, J lost 5 bases, and 14 bases lay in between. The CDR3 spans 13 residues. Germline CDR1 reads DFQATT; CDR2 reads SNEGSKA (reference sequence). In DNA form, the CDR3 reads TGCAGTGCCCAGATCGCCCGGCACAATGAGCAGTTCTTC. As protein: CSAQIARHNEQFF.

This clonotype came up a few times. This chain connects TRBV15 to TRBJ1-4, with D uncertain. Per germline, CDR1 LNHNV and CDR2 YYDKDF (reference sequence). The CDR3 contains 14 residues. Trimming removed 0 bases at V and 8 bases at J, with 10 bases between. CDR3 sequence (DNA): TGTGCCACCAGCAGAGATGCCAGCGCGGAAAAACTGTTTTTT. Translating gives CATSRDASAEKLFF.

The rearrangement links TRBV5-1 to TRBJ2-7; 7 bases are a match to TRBD1. The CDR3 has 13 residues. Per the germline V gene, CDR1 is SGHRS and CDR2 is YFSETQ. V was pared by 4 bases and J by 3 bases, with 4 bases of the junction left unmatched. The CDR3 nucleotides read TGCGCCAGCAGCCTGGACAGGATCTACGAGCAGTACTTC. Protein product: CASSLDRIYEQYF.

Only a few counts were recorded for this clonotype. V gene TRBV6-1 combines with J gene TRBJ2-1, with TRBD2 identical over 8 bases. The CDR3 is 14 residues long. Germline CDR1 and CDR2: MNHNS and SASEGT. The V and J ends lost 9 bases and 8 bases, in that order; junction bases with no gene match: 12. In DNA form, the CDR3 reads TGTGCCAGGGTTTCTAAGCGGGAGATCGATGAGCAGTTCTTC. It yields the protein CARVSKREIDEQFF.

This clonotype was counted a few times. This rearrangement joins TRBV3-1 to TRBJ2-2; 9 bases fit TRBD2. V lost 6 bases to trimming and J lost 1 base; unmatched junction nucleotides: 3. This CDR3 has 15 residues. The germline V gene encodes CDR1 LGHDT and CDR2 YNNKEL (reference sequence). The CDR3 loop reads CASRLAGRNTGELFF. The CDR3 nucleotides read TGTGCCAGCAGACTAGCGGGTCGGAACACCGGGGAGCTGTTTTTT.

The chain links TRBV29-1 to TRBJ1-1; a possible D gene is TRBD1 (5 bases). This CDR3 has 12 amino acids. CDR1 is SQVTM, CDR2 ANQGSEA, per germline. Trimming left V 5 bases short and J 5 bases short, with 12 bases between. CDR3 in amino acids: CSVRGSRTEAFF. As DNA, the CDR3 is TGCAGCGTTAGGGGCAGTCGAACTGAAGCTTTCTTT.

The table lists this clonotype with a few counts. This chain uses TRBV12-3 or TRBV12-4 with TRBJ2-3; 10 positions match TRBD2. The CDR3 is 13 amino acids. The ends lost 7 bases at V and 5 bases at J; junction bases unmatched: 3. This CDR3 is CASMIAGGDTQYF. As DNA, the CDR3 is TGTGCCAGCATGATAGCGGGAGGAGATACGCAGTATTTT.

This clonotype appeared many times. J is TRBJ2-1 and V is TRBV29-1; 8 bases agree with TRBD2. The CDR3 contains 15 residues. V dropped 7 bases and J dropped 5; count of bases not matched to a gene: 13. The germline gives CDR1 SQVTM, CDR2 ANQGSEA. This chain's CDR3 is CSAVLFAGGNNEQFF. The DNA for the CDR3 is TGCAGCGCTGTACTCTTTGCGGGAGGAAACAATGAGCAGTTCTTC.

J is TRBJ2-1 and V is TRBV29-1; 9 bases are shared with TRBD2. V trimming: 6 bases; J trimming: 10 bases; junction bases outside the gene matches: 7. This CDR3 is 12 amino acids long. Germline V gene sequence: CDR1 SQVTM, CDR2 ANQGSEA. The CDR3 region is CSVGSGSKEQFF. The CDR3 bases are TGCAGCGTGGGTAGCGGGAGTAAAGAGCAGTTCTTC.

V usage is TRBV12-3 or TRBV12-4 and J usage is TRBJ2-5; 10 bases map to TRBD1. This CDR3 is built from 15 residues. The junction had 8 bases not matched to a gene; V was cut back by 5 bases and J by 5 bases. The CDR3 here is CASSRTTGGRETQYF. In nucleotides, the CDR3 is TGTGCCAGCAGTCGGACGACAGGGGGCAGGGAGACCCAGTACTTC.

This clonotype was counted ten times or more. V and J are TRBV12-3 or TRBV12-4 and TRBJ1-1; D gene ambiguous. The CDR3 is 14 amino acids. V shed 1 base and J shed 0 bases, with 6 bases lying between them. CDR3 nucleotide sequence: TGTGCCAGCAGTTTAGTACAGCTGAACACTGAAGCTTTCTTT. As protein: CASSLVQLNTEAFF.

This clonotype was found many times. The gene calls are TRBV19 and TRBJ2-1; TRBD2 aligns across 10 bases. The trim removed 1 base at V and 3 bases at J, leaving 0 bases unmatched. This CDR3 contains 15 residues. Germline CDR1 is LNHDA and CDR2 is SQIVND (reference sequence). Written as DNA, the CDR3 is TGTGCCAGTAGTATAGGGACTAGCGGCTACAATGAGCAGTTCTTC. It encodes CASSIGTSGYNEQFF.

The gene calls are TRBV20-1 and TRBJ2-5; 12 nucleotides line up with TRBD2. J gave up 4 bases and V 0 bases, and 3 bases lay outside the gene matches. CDR3 length: 15 amino acids. Germline CDR1 reads DFQATT; CDR2 reads SNEGSKA (reference sequence). The CDR3 is CSARDLLAGGETQYF. CDR3 in DNA: TGCAGTGCTAGAGATTTACTAGCGGGAGGAGAGACCCAGTACTTC.

This clonotype was counted only a few times. The chain links TRBV20-1 to TRBJ1-2, with D possibly matching TRBD1 (5 bases). Germline-derived CDR1 and CDR2 are DFQATT and SNEGSKA (reference sequence). This CDR3 comprises 12 residues. CDR3 nucleotide sequence: TGCAGGCCCTCTGAGGGGAACTATGGCTACACCTTC. Its translation is CRPSEGNYGYTF.

This clonotype was picked up a small number of times. The CDR3 nucleotides read TGTGCCAGCAGCTTAGACCTAGCAGTATACAATGAGCAGTTCTTC. It is translated as CASSLDLAVYNEQFF. This sequence joins TRBV11-3 and TRBJ2-1; TRBD2 is a possible D gene (5 bases). Trimming stripped 0 bases from V and 4 bases from J, with 10 bases between. This CDR3 is 15 amino acids long. Germline-derived CDR1 and CDR2 are SGHNT and YENEEA. The whole variable domain, filled in from reference TRBV11-3 and TRBJ2-1, reads EAGVVQSPRYKIIEKKQPVAFWCNPISGHNTLYWYLQNLGQGPELLIRYENEEAVDDSQLPKDRFSAERLKGVDSTLKIQPAELGDSAVYLCASSLDLAVYNEQFFGPGTRLTVL.

The chain uses TRBV21-1 and TRBJ1-5; TRBD1, as called in the table, went unchecked against the DNA. TRBV21-1 is tagged as a pseudogene. This CDR3 region has 12 residues. This CDR3 is CASRDLDQPQHF. The CDR3, as DNA: TGTGCCAGCCGGGACCTGGATCAACCCCAGCATTTT.

This clonotype was found a few times. J is TRBJ2-3 and V is TRBV6-5, with D possibly matching TRBD2 (5 bases). Per the germline V gene, CDR1 is MNHEY and CDR2 is SVGAGI. This CDR3 is 14 amino acids long. V gave up 4 bases and J gave up 2 bases, with 10 bases separating them. The CDR3 region is CASSSRLNTDTQYF. In DNA form, the CDR3 reads TGTGCCAGCAGTTCCCGACTAAACACAGATACGCAGTATTTT.

There are many counts of this clonotype. CDR3 nucleotide sequence: TGTGCCAGCAGTCCTGGGGACCTCACGGATACTGAAGCTTTCTTT. Amino acid sequence: CASSPGDLTDTEAFF. The chain carries TRBV12-3 or TRBV12-4 and TRBJ1-1; TRBD1 might be the D (5 bases). Trimming removed 5 bases at V and 5 bases at J, with 18 bases between. CDR3 length: 15 residues.